The 17 T cell receptor beta chains in this list originate from one sample, sequenced in a study of blood T cell repertoires in COVID-19. The repertoire was sequenced with immunoSEQ multiplex PCR; TCRdb's copy has only in-frame clones and lacks some. The repertoire holds 88,000 or so clones, with roughly 83% as singletons. Input material: peripheral blood. Receptor source: a human donor in a cohort sampled during active COVID-19.

The chain uses TRBV5-1 and TRBJ2-3, with 13 positions matching TRBD2. The trim removed 3 bases at V and 5 bases at J, leaving 6 bases unmatched. The CDR3 is made up of 16 amino acids. Germline CDR1 and CDR2: SGHRS and YFSETQ. DNA of the CDR3: TGCGCCAGCAGCTCCGGGACTAGCGGGACCGGAGATACGCAGTATTTT. It specifies CASSSGTSGTGDTQYF. Full variable domain (missing parts from reference TRBV5-1 and TRBJ2-3): KAGVTQTPRYLIKTRGQQVTLSCSPISGHRSVSWYQQTPGQGLQFLFEYFSETQRNKGNFPGRFSGRQFSNSRSEMNVSTLELGDSALYLCASSSGTSGTGDTQYFGPGTRLTVL.

The chain carries TRBV9 and TRBJ2-7, with 8 bases matching TRBD1. Trimming took 3 bases from V and 5 from J; bases not matched to a gene: 10. There are 15 residues in the CDR3. Looked up from germline, CDR1 is SGDLS and CDR2 is YYNGEE. The CDR3 loop is CASSALGQVWDEQYF. DNA of the CDR3: TGTGCCAGCAGCGCCCTGGGACAGGTCTGGGACGAGCAGTACTTC.

The chain carries TRBV2 and TRBJ2-5; D unresolved. This CDR3 region has 13 residues. Trimming left V 5 bases short and J 1 base short, with 8 bases between. Germline V gene sequence: CDR1 SNHLY, CDR2 FYNNEI. The CDR3 is CASSPTVQETQYF. The CDR3 DNA reads TGTGCCAGCAGTCCTACAGTCCAAGAGACCCAGTACTTC. Full variable domain (outside the CDR3, taken from reference TRBV2 and TRBJ2-5): EPEVTQTPSHQVTQMGQEVILRCVPISNHLYFYWYRQILGQKVEFLVSFYNNEISEKSEIFDDQFSVERPDGSNFTLKIRSTKLEDSAMYFCASSPTVQETQYFGPGTRLLVL.

The rearrangement links TRBV27 to TRBJ1-1; 8 positions match TRBD1. J was trimmed by 4 bases and V by 5 bases; bases with no gene match: 12. This CDR3 comprises 16 residues. CDR1 and CDR2 (germline): MNHEY, SMNVEV (reference sequence). CDR3 residues: CASSPRTGTTFTEAFF. The DNA of the CDR3 is TGTGCCAGCAGTCCCCGGACAGGGACTACCTTCACTGAAGCTTTCTTT.

This chain links TRBV7-2 with TRBJ2-5; 8 bases map to TRBD1. The CDR3 loop spans 18 amino acids. The ends lost 2 bases at V and 0 bases at J; junction bases unmatched: 11. CDR1 is SGHTA, CDR2 FQGNSA, per germline. The CDR3 is CASSLPPKGDRYQETQYF. DNA of the CDR3: TGTGCCAGCAGCTTACCTCCGAAGGGGGACAGGTACCAAGAGACCCAGTACTTC.

This chain links TRBV6-5 with TRBJ2-7; perhaps TRBD2 as D (5 bases). Germline assignment: CDR1 MNHEY and CDR2 SVGAGI. V shed 3 bases and J shed 5 bases, with 14 bases lying between them. The CDR3 extends over 14 amino acids. Here the CDR3 reads CASSYSEASHEQYF. CDR3 DNA: TGTGCCAGCAGTTATTCGGAGGCCAGCCACGAGCAGTACTTC.

The chain joins TRBV20-1 to TRBJ2-7, with D perhaps matching TRBD1 (6 bases). The germline V gene has CDR1 DFQATT and CDR2 SNEGSKA (reference sequence). The CDR3 is 13 amino acids. V dropped 3 bases and J dropped 6 bases, with 15 bases sitting between them. The CDR3 loop reads CSASPPPRGEQYF. In nucleotides, the CDR3 is TGCAGTGCTAGTCCCCCCCCCAGGGGCGAGCAGTACTTC.

A few counts support this clone. The V and J genes are TRBV5-3 and TRBJ2-3, with D perhaps matching TRBD2 (6 bases). TRBV5-3 is known as an ORF, though its function is uncertain. Trimming took 7 bases from V and 2 from J, leaving 17 bases between them. The CDR3 totals 15 residues. The CDR3 DNA follows: TGTGCCAGACGGCCCGGACTAACCAACACAGATACGCAGTATTTT. Encoded protein: CARRPGLTNTDTQYF.

The CDR3 DNA is TGCGCCAGCAGCTTGGATTCGTATTCACCCCTCCACTTT. It yields the protein CASSLDSYSPLHF. This rearrangement joins TRBV5-1 to TRBJ1-6; D uncertain. The CDR3 runs 13 residues. V lost 0 bases, J lost 8 bases, and 6 bases lay in between. Germline assignment: CDR1 SGHRS and CDR2 YFSETQ.

The chain links TRBV5-1 to TRBJ1-1; 8 bases agree with TRBD1. V lost 4 bases and J lost 7; bases outside the gene matches: 15. Germline values: CDR1 SGHRS, CDR2 YFSETQ. CDR3 length equals 16 residues. CDR3 residues: CASSSSGGYDGGEAFF. The CDR3 DNA sequence: TGCGCCAGCAGCAGCTCAGGGGGCTACGATGGGGGTGAAGCTTTCTTT. Together with reference TRBV5-1 and TRBJ1-1, the CDR3 gives the full variable domain: KAGVTQTPRYLIKTRGQQVTLSCSPISGHRSVSWYQQTPGQGLQFLFEYFSETQRNKGNFPGRFSGRQFSNSRSEMNVSTLELGDSALYLCASSSSGGYDGGEAFFGQGTRLTVV.

The chain employs TRBV6-1 and TRBJ2-7, with D perhaps matching TRBD1 (5 bases). The CDR3 loop spans 17 amino acids. Trimming shortened V by 3 bases and J by 0 bases, and 18 bases separated the two germline ends. Germline-derived CDR1 and CDR2 are MNHNS and SASEGT. The CDR3 region has the DNA TGTGCCAGCAGTGAGCCCCCCTTGGCAGGGAACTCCTACGAGCAGTACTTC. It yields the protein CASSEPPLAGNSYEQYF.

This clone was detected once. In DNA, the CDR3 is TGCGCCAGCAGCCAGGATTCCGGGACAGGGGTCGAGCAGTACTTC. Its translation is CASSQDSGTGVEQYF. V gene TRBV4-3 combines with J gene TRBJ2-7; 10 nucleotides line up with TRBD1. The CDR3 loop spans 15 amino acids. From germline, CDR1 is LGHNA and CDR2 YSLEER. Trimming cost V 3 bases and J 6 bases; bases outside gene matches: 8.

The CDR3 loop reads CASSLAGGSYNEQFF. The CDR3 DNA is TGTGCCAGCAGTTTGGCAGGGGGCTCTTACAATGAGCAGTTCTTC. V is TRBV27 and J is TRBJ2-1; 8 bases are a match to TRBD1. The V and J ends lost 3 bases and 4 bases, in that order; junction bases with no gene match: 5. Germline CDR1 and CDR2: MNHEY and SMNVEV (reference sequence). The CDR3 length is 15 residues.

The chain links TRBV25-1 to TRBJ1-1, with D tentatively TRBD1 (5 bases). Germline V gives CDR1 MGHDK, CDR2 SYGVNS. V was trimmed by 2 bases and J by 7 bases, leaving 11 bases between them. The CDR3 contains 13 residues. CDR3 in DNA: TGTGCCAGCAGTGAACTGGGGCGGCATGAAGCTTTCTTT. This sequence encodes CASSELGRHEAFF.

This clone was recorded only once. The chain employs TRBV15 and TRBJ1-1; TRBD1 matches at 7 bases. The V and J ends lost 4 bases and 1 base, in that order; junction bases with no gene match: 3. This CDR3 spans 14 amino acids. CDR1 is LNHNV, CDR2 YYDKDF, per germline (reference sequence). The CDR3 region has the DNA TGTGCCACCAGCAAAGACAGGGCGAACACTGAAGCTTTCTTT. It encodes CATSKDRANTEAFF.

This clone turned up a few times. The DNA for the CDR3 is TGTGCCAGCAGCGCCCTAGCGGGAGGAGGGGAGACCCAGTACTTC. It codes for CASSALAGGGETQYF. V and J are TRBV9 and TRBJ2-5, with 11 positions matching TRBD2. CDR1 is SGDLS and CDR2 is YYNGEE in the germline V gene. The length of the CDR3 is 15 residues. The junction had 6 bases not matched to a gene; V was cut back by 3 bases and J by 5 bases.

This chain links TRBV6-2 or TRBV6-3 with TRBJ2-2, with TRBD1 matching over 7 bases. The J segment lost 0 bases and the V segment lost 6 bases, leaving 4 bases of the junction unmatched. The CDR3 runs 15 residues. Germline V gene data show CDR1 as MNHEY and CDR2 as SVGEGT. CDR3 sequence (DNA): TGTGCCAGCAGCAAGGGACAGACGAACACCGGGGAGCTGTTTTTT. Its translation: CASSKGQTNTGELFF.